Shown below are 28 T cell receptor beta chains from a single sample sequenced in a study of T cells after yellow fever vaccination. TCRdb processed the 5' RACE reads anew with MiXCR; each CDR3 protein has one entry. The data hold about 58,000 distinct CDR3 sequences, with 4.5% to 6% observed a single time. This specimen consisted of PBMCs, either bulk or a sorted T-cell subset (CD4+, CD8+, memory, or dextramer-sorted; not recorded which), obtained on the day of the yellow fever booster vaccination. Receptor source: a man aged 18 to 29 who received the YFV17D yellow fever vaccine.

This chain uses TRBV7-9 with TRBJ1-1, with 9 bases lining up with TRBD1. The V segment lost 5 bases and the J segment 10 bases; nucleotides outside the gene matches: 14. The CDR3 length is 15 residues. In germline, CDR1 is SEHNR, CDR2 FQNEAQ (reference sequence). CDR3 loop: CASSLLGQGVPGAFF. The CDR3, as DNA: TGTGCCAGCAGCCTTCTGGGACAGGGAGTTCCTGGAGCTTTCTTT.

Note on this clonotype: This could be a read error, since a much larger clone is one nucleotide away. No conserved phenylalanine or tryptophan ends this CDR3, so it is likely a read error. The chain has TRBV4-2 and TRBJ2-5; TRBD2 matches 10 bases. Germline lookup yields CDR1 LGHNA and CDR2 YNFKEQ. This CDR3 comprises 16 residues. With V trimmed by 0 bases and J by 4 bases, 5 bases remained unmatched. The chain's CDR3 is CASSQEKRGGGETQYL. In DNA form, the CDR3 reads TGTGCCAGCAGCCAAGAGAAGCGGGGGGGAGGAGAGACCCAGTACCTC.

This clonotype was observed a few times. The V call is TRBV7-9, the J call TRBJ2-7; D unclear. V lost 2 bases and J 3 bases, leaving 11 bases between the germline ends. The CDR3 sequence is 14 residues long. Germline V gene lookup returns CDR1 SEHNR and CDR2 FQNEAQ (reference sequence). This chain's CDR3 is CASSLPKDGYEQYF. CDR3 DNA: TGTGCCAGCAGCTTACCCAAGGACGGCTACGAGCAGTACTTC.

This clonotype has a count of ten or more. The chain is built from TRBV7-8 and TRBJ2-3; D is perhaps TRBD2 (6 bases). The germline V gene encodes CDR1 SGHVS and CDR2 FQNEAQ. V gave up 5 bases and J gave up 4 bases, with 10 bases separating them. There are 13 residues in the CDR3. CDR3 loop: CASSNQRADTQYF. CDR3 nucleotides: TGTGCCAGCAGCAACCAGCGGGCAGATACGCAGTATTTT. The complete variable domain, with remaining parts taken from reference TRBV7-8 and TRBJ2-3, reads GAGVSQSPRYKVAKRGQDVALRCDPISGHVSLFWYQQALGQGPEFLTYFQNEAQLDKSGLPSDRFFAERPEGSVSTLKIQRTQQEDSAVYLCASSNQRADTQYFGPGTRLTVL.

CDR3 loop: CASSSSVLWEQYF. Here the CDR3 DNA reads TGTGCCAGCAGTTCATCTGTTCTGTGGGAGCAGTACTTC. The V and J genes are TRBV13 and TRBJ2-7; D call uncertain. From germline, CDR1 is PRHDT and CDR2 FYEKMQ (reference sequence). This CDR3 region has 13 residues. Trimming left V 6 bases short and J 7 bases short, with 16 bases between.

This clonotype was seen many times. The rearrangement joins TRBV7-2 to TRBJ1-1, with unresolved D. This CDR3 contains 12 residues. V was trimmed by 5 bases and J by 7 bases, leaving 11 bases between them. Germline loops: CDR1 SGHTA, CDR2 FQGNSA. DNA for the CDR3: TGTGCCAGCAGCCCGAGACGGGATGAAGCTTTCTTT. Translated: CASSPRRDEAFF.

Many counts were recorded for this clonotype. The chain carries TRBV5-1 and TRBJ2-5, with 7 nucleotides matching TRBD1. V dropped 4 bases and J dropped 5; count of bases not matched to a gene: 11. Germline-derived CDR1 and CDR2 are SGHRS and YFSETQ. The CDR3 sequence is 15 residues long. CDR3 loop: CASSRGQDGGETQYF. CDR3 DNA sequence: TGCGCCAGCAGCCGTGGACAGGACGGCGGGGAGACCCAGTACTTC.

This clonotype showed up just a few times. A single base separates this from a much larger clone, so it may be a read error. The chain joins TRBV5-6 to TRBJ2-3; 14 nucleotides match TRBD2. The CDR3 covers 15 residues. Germline loops: CDR1 SGHDT, CDR2 YYEEEE. Trimming removed 4 bases from V and 7 bases from J; junction bases left unmatched: 5. CDR3 nucleotides: TGTGCCAGCAGCCCGACTAGCGGGGGGGCATATACGCAGTATTTT. Amino acid sequence: CASSPTSGGAYTQYF.

The J gene is TRBJ1-1, the V gene TRBV7-9, with D maybe TRBD1 (6 bases). The CDR3 length is 15 residues. CDR1 is SEHNR, CDR2 FQNEAQ, per germline (reference sequence). V was trimmed by 5 bases and J by 2 bases, leaving 15 bases between them. CDR3 protein: CASSAVGGYNTEAFF. The CDR3 DNA sequence: TGTGCCAGCAGCGCCGTGGGGGGCTATAACACTGAAGCTTTCTTT.

This clonotype was seen ten or more times. This chain joins TRBV9 and TRBJ2-1; tentative D call: TRBD1 (6 bases). The CDR3 is 15 amino acids. CDR1 SGDLS and CDR2 YYNGEE come from the germline V gene. Trimming took 3 bases from V and 10 from J, leaving 20 bases between them. CDR3 nucleotide sequence: TGTGCCAGCAGCGACAAAGGGGGTACCCAAGGGGAGCAGTTCTTC. Its protein is CASSDKGGTQGEQFF.

The chain carries TRBV4-1 and TRBJ2-3; weak D call: TRBD2 (6 bases). The V end was cut by 4 bases, the J end by 0 bases, with 26 bases between. The CDR3 consists of 20 residues. The germline V gene encodes CDR1 MGHRA and CDR2 YSYEKL. The CDR3 loop is CASSPRVRSERTISTDTQYF. As DNA, the CDR3 is TGCGCCAGCAGCCCCAGGGTCCGCTCGGAGCGGACTATTAGCACAGATACGCAGTATTTT.

The chain couples TRBV7-3 to TRBJ1-4; no reliable D call. Per the germline V gene, CDR1 is SGHTA and CDR2 is FQGTGA. V was cut by 1 base and J by 0 bases, with 9 bases left in between. There are 16 residues in the CDR3. Here the CDR3 reads CASSLMTYATNEKLFF. DNA for the CDR3: TGTGCCAGCAGCTTAATGACGTATGCAACTAATGAAAAACTGTTTTTT.

This chain joins TRBV7-2 and TRBJ2-3; D perhaps matches TRBD1 (6 bases). The CDR3 consists of 15 residues. CDR1 is SGHTA, CDR2 FQGNSA, per germline. With 7 bases removed from V and 0 bases from J, the gap between germline ends came to 14 bases. The CDR3 sequence: CASTTDRTSTDTQYF. The CDR3 nucleotides are TGTGCCAGCACCACCGACAGGACAAGCACAGATACGCAGTATTTT.

In this sample, this clonotype turned up a few times. J is TRBJ2-7 and V is TRBV6-5, with D perhaps being TRBD1 or TRBD2 (7 bases each). This CDR3 is built from 13 residues. The germline CDR1 and CDR2 sequences are MNHEY and SVGAGI. Deletions cut 10 bases from V and 2 bases from J, with 15 bases between. CDR3 sequence (DNA): TGTGCCACCCAGGGGGGGCTAACCTACGAGCAGTACGTC. Protein: CATQGGLTYEQYV.

This clonotype was recorded many times. V and J are TRBV27 and TRBJ2-1; D is uncertain. Trimming took off 6 bases at V and 0 bases at J, with 12 bases between the two ends. Germline V CDR1 and CDR2: MNHEY, SMNVEV (reference sequence). This CDR3 has 15 amino acids. DNA of the CDR3: TGTGCCAGCAGCGAATTGCCAACCTCCTACAATGAGCAGTTCTTC. Its translation is CASSELPTSYNEQFF.

This clonotype was seen a few times. The CDR3 is CASSQYTDYGYTF. CDR3 in DNA: TGCGCCAGCAGCCAATACACAGACTATGGCTACACCTTC. The chain carries TRBV4-1 and TRBJ1-2, with D unresolved. The CDR3 has 13 amino acids. Germline V gene sequence: CDR1 MGHRA, CDR2 YSYEKL. Deletions cut 2 bases from V and 3 bases from J, with 7 bases between.

This clonotype has ten or more counts. The V and J genes are TRBV27 and TRBJ2-7, with TRBD1 matching 9 bases. Per germline, CDR1 MNHEY and CDR2 SMNVEV (reference sequence). V lost 4 bases and J lost 6; bases outside the gene matches: 16. The CDR3 sequence is 17 residues long. The CDR3 sequence: CASSSWGGQGRFGEQYF. CDR3 in DNA: TGTGCCAGCAGTTCTTGGGGGGGACAGGGAAGGTTTGGCGAGCAGTACTTC.

The V gene is TRBV7-9, the J gene TRBJ1-2, with D perhaps matching TRBD1 (6 bases). V dropped 5 bases and J dropped 4 bases, with 23 bases sitting between them. The CDR3 is 17 residues long. CDR1 SEHNR and CDR2 FQNEAQ come from the germline V gene (reference sequence). The CDR3 region is CASSQNKHPRGPYGYTF. The CDR3 nucleotides read TGTGCCAGCAGCCAGAATAAACACCCCCGGGGGCCCTATGGCTACACCTTC.

V gene TRBV2 combines with J gene TRBJ1-5; 9 bases are a match to TRBD1. Germline lookup yields CDR1 SNHLY and CDR2 FYNNEI. This CDR3 has 18 amino acids. V was pared by 2 bases and J by 3 bases, with 11 bases of the junction left unmatched. The CDR3 DNA is TGTGCCAGCAGTGAACTCCGACAGGGGGGACGGGTCAATCAGCCCCAGCATTTT. This encodes CASSELRQGGRVNQPQHF.

This clonotype was seen at least ten times. CDR3 sequence: CSASVLGLAGRDTQYF. CDR3 bases: TGCAGTGCTTCAGTGCTGGGACTAGCGGGGCGTGATACGCAGTATTTT. The rearrangement uses TRBV20-1 and TRBJ2-3; 13 bases agree with TRBD2. This CDR3 contains 16 residues. Germline loops: CDR1 DFQATT, CDR2 SNEGSKA (reference sequence). With V trimmed by 5 bases and J by 6 bases, 11 bases remained unmatched.

V gene TRBV24-1 combines with J gene TRBJ1-1, with 10 bases lining up with TRBD1. The CDR3 extends over 15 amino acids. V gave up 2 bases and J gave up 6 bases; unmatched junction bases: 5. Germline V gene data show CDR1 as KGHDR and CDR2 as SFDVKD. Here the CDR3 reads CATSDSGTGVAEAFF. The DNA of the CDR3 is TGTGCCACCAGTGATTCAGGGACAGGGGTCGCTGAAGCTTTCTTT.

This clonotype was seen many times. The J gene is TRBJ1-2, the V gene TRBV21-1; the table's D gene call, TRBD1, was not cross checked with the DNA. TRBV21-1 is shown as a pseudogene. CDR3 length: 15 residues. CDR3 nucleotide sequence: TGTGCCAGCATCTCCCGGGGGAGGGGCGGCCATGGCTACACCTTC. Translated: CASISRGRGGHGYTF.

About this clonotype itself: A read error is possible here, since a much larger clone lies one base away. CDR3: CASSLLWTEFTDTQYF. Here the CDR3 DNA reads TGTGCCAGCAGTTTACTTTGGACTGAATTCACAGATACGCAGTATTTT. The rearrangement joins TRBV27 to TRBJ2-3; TRBD2 is a possible D gene (5 bases). The germline V gene has CDR1 MNHEY and CDR2 SMNVEV (reference sequence). V was shortened by 2 bases and J by 2 bases, with 14 bases between the two germline ends. CDR3 length: 16 residues.

This clonotype was recorded a few times. V usage is TRBV9 and J usage is TRBJ2-1, with TRBD2 identical over 7 bases. Germline V lookup: CDR1 SGDLS, CDR2 YYNGEE. The CDR3 has 14 residues. The trim removed 0 bases at V and 5 bases at J, leaving 2 bases unmatched. CDR3 in DNA: TGTGCCAGCAGCGTAGGGGGGGGAAACAATGAGCAGTTCTTC. It codes for CASSVGGGNNEQFF.

There are many counts of this clonotype. J is TRBJ2-2 and V is TRBV20-1, with D perhaps TRBD1 (6 bases). Germline CDR1 reads DFQATT; CDR2 reads SNEGSKA (reference sequence). The CDR3 spans 15 residues. V dropped 6 bases and J dropped 7 bases, with 21 bases sitting between them. The CDR3 reads CSARTGQGMNGELFF. Written as DNA, the CDR3 is TGCAGTGCCAGGACCGGGCAGGGGATGAACGGGGAGCTGTTTTTT.

This clonotype showed up many times. The J gene is TRBJ1-1, the V gene TRBV18; possibly TRBD1 for D (5 bases). Germline CDR1 KGHSH, CDR2 LQKENI. Trimming pared 6 bases from V and 1 base from J, leaving 15 bases between. This CDR3 spans 15 amino acids. In DNA form, the CDR3 reads TGTGCCAGCTCCGCTAGTCAGGGAGAGAACACTGAAGCTTTCTTT. Amino acid sequence: CASSASQGENTEAFF.

This clonotype turned up a few times. The gene calls are TRBV7-6 and TRBJ2-7; 7 nucleotides match TRBD2. In germline, CDR1 is SGHVS, CDR2 FNYEAQ. The CDR3 runs to 13 residues. V lost 5 bases to trimming and J lost 4 bases; unmatched junction nucleotides: 5. CDR3 sequence reads: CASSPLGGYEQYF. The CDR3 DNA sequence: TGTGCCAGCAGCCCTCTGGGGGGGTACGAGCAGTACTTC.

In its sample, this clonotype was seen many times. This chain links TRBV11-2 with TRBJ2-6; possible D gene TRBD2, 5 bases. The germline V and J ends were trimmed by 7 bases and 2 bases, with 12 bases remaining between them. Per the germline V gene, CDR1 is SGHAT and CDR2 is FQNNGV. The CDR3 totals 15 residues. The CDR3 DNA is TGTGCCAGCAAACTCCAGGAGGCTGGGGCCAACGTCCTGACTTTC. Amino acids: CASKLQEAGANVLTF. Complete variable domain (other parts from reference TRBV11-2 and TRBJ2-6): EAGVAQSPRYKIIEKRQSVAFWCNPISGHATLYWYQQILGQGPKLLIQFQNNGVVDDSQLPKDRFSAERLKGVDSTLKIQPAKLEDSAVYLCASKLQEAGANVLTFGAGSRLTVL.